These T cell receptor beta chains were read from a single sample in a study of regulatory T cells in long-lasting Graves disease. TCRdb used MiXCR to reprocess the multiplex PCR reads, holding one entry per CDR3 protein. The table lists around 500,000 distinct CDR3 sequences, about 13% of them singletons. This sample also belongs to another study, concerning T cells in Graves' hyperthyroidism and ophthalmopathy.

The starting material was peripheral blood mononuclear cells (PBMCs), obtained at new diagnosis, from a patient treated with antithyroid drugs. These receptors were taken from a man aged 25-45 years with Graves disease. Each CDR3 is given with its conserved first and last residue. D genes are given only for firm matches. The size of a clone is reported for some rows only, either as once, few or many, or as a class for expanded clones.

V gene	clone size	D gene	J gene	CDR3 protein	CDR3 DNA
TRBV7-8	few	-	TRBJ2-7	CASSLERLGPGEQYF	TGTGCCAGCAGCTTAGAGAGGCTTGGTCCGGGCGAGCAGTACTTC
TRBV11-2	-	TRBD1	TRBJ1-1	CASRDRDRDFEAFF	TGTGCCAGCAGGGACCGGGACAGGGACTTTGAAGCTTTCTTT
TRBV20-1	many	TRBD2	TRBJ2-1	CSARRGASGSFYNEQFF	TGCAGTGCTAGGAGGGGGGCTAGCGGGAGTTTTTACAATGAGCAGTTCTTC
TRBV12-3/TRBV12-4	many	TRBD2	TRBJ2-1	CASSSGTSGPGSYNEQFF	TGTGCCAGCAGCTCCGGGACTAGCGGCCCAGGCTCCTACAATGAGCAGTTCTTC
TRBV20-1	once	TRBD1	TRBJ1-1	CSAAGTGLRGEAFF	TGCAGTGCTGCCGGGACAGGGTTGCGCGGTGAAGCTTTCTTT
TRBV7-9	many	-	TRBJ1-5	CASSLGGGYGQPQHF	TGTGCCAGCAGCTTAGGTGGAGGTTACGGTCAGCCCCAGCATTTT
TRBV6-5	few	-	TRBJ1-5	CASSYSIDTGSQHF	TGTGCCAGCAGTTACTCGATTGACACTGGGTCCCAGCATTTT
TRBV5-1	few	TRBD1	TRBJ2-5	CASSAGQGMGETQYF	TGCGCCAGCAGCGCGGGACAGGGGATGGGAGAGACCCAGTACTTC
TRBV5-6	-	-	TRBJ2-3	CASSRVDSTDTQYF	TGTGCCAGCAGCCGCGTCGACTCCACAGATACGCAGTATTTT
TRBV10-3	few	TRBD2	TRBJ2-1	CAITPTSGTYNEQFF	TGTGCCATCACCCCGACTAGCGGCACCTACAATGAGCAGTTCTTC
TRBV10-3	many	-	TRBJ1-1	CAISVQGAAFF	TGTGCCATCAGTGTACAGGGAGCAGCTTTCTTT
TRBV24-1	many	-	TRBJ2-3	CATSDFRESTDTQYF	TGTGCCACCAGTGATTTTCGCGAGAGCACAGATACGCAGTATTTT
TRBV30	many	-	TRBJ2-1	CAWSSTDDEQFF	TGTGCCTGGAGTAGCACCGATGATGAGCAGTTCTTC
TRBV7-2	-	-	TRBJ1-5	CASSLTGEVSNQPQHF	TGTGCCAGCAGCTTAACCGGGGAGGTTAGCAATCAGCCCCAGCATTTT
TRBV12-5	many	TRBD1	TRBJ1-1	CASGHDRGRVTEAFF	TGTGCTAGTGGTCATGACAGGGGGCGGGTGACTGAAGCTTTCTTT
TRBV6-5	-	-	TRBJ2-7	CASSYSTPTSALALSYEQYF	TGTGCCAGCAGTTACTCGACTCCCACTTCGGCACTAGCACTTTCCTACGAGCAGTACTTC
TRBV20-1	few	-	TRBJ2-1	CSARFNNEQFF	TGCAGTGCTAGATTCAACAATGAGCAGTTCTTC
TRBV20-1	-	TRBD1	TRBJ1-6	CSAVQGENSPLHF	TGCAGTGCTGTACAGGGGGAGAATTCACCCCTCCACTTT
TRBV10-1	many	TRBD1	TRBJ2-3	CATAPGTGVTDTQYF	TGCGCCACCGCACCCGGGACAGGGGTCACAGATACGCAGTATTTT
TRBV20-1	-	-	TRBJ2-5	CSARQSEETQYF	TGCAGTGCTCGACAGTCAGAGGAGACCCAGTACTTC
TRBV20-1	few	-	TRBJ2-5	CSASPSVRRGYQETQYF	TGCAGTGCTAGTCCGAGTGTGCGTCGGGGGTACCAAGAGACCCAGTACTTC
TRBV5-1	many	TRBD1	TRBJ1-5	CASSFTGGELQPQHF	TGCGCCAGCAGCTTTACAGGGGGCGAACTTCAGCCCCAGCATTTT
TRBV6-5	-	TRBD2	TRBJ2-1	CDSSDGGSGNNEQFF	TGTGACAGCAGTGACGGGGGGAGTGGTAATAATGAGCAGTTCTTC
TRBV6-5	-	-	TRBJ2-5	CASSYWAGETQYF	TGTGCCAGCAGTTACTGGGCGGGGGAGACCCAGTACTTC
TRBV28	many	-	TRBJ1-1	CASSSSNRAHTEAFF	TGTGCCAGCAGTTCGTCGAACAGGGCCCACACTGAAGCTTTCTTT
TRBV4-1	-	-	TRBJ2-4	CASSQAGIAKNIQYF	TGCGCCAGCAGCCAAGCAGGCATCGCCAAAAACATTCAGTACTTC
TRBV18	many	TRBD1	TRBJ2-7	CASSRDRVIGEQYF	TGTGCCAGCTCACGGGACAGGGTAATAGGCGAGCAGTACTTC